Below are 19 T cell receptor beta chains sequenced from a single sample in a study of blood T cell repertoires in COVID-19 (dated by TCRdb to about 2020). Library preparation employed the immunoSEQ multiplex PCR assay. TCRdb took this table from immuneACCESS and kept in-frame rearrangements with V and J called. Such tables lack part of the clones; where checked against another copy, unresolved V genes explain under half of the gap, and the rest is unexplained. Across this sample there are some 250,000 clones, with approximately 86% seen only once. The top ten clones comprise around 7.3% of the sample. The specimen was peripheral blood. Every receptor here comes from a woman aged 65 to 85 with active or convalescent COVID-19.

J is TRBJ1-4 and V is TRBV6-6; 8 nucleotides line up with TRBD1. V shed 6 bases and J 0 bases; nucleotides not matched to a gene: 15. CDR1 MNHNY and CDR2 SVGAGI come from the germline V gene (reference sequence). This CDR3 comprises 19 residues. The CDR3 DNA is TGTGCCAGCAGCTCTATTTGGACAGGGATAGAGACAACTAATGAAAAACTGTTTTTT. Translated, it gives CASSSIWTGIETTNEKLFF.

For the CDR3, the DNA is TGCGCCAGCAGCTTGGCCGCCGGGACAGCTTCGATCTTCGGCACCGGGGAGCTGTTTTTT. It encodes CASSLAAGTASIFGTGELFF. This chain joins TRBV5-1 and TRBJ2-2, with 7 bases that match TRBD1. The V and J ends lost 0 bases and 4 bases, in that order; junction bases with no gene match: 18. CDR3 length: 20 amino acids. Germline V CDR1 and CDR2: SGHRS, YFSETQ. The entire variable domain, with the rest obtained from reference TRBV5-1 and TRBJ2-2, is as follows: KAGVTQTPRYLIKTRGQQVTLSCSPISGHRSVSWYQQTPGQGLQFLFEYFSETQRNKGNFPGRFSGRQFSNSRSEMNVSTLELGDSALYLCASSLAAGTASIFGTGELFFGEGSRLTVL.

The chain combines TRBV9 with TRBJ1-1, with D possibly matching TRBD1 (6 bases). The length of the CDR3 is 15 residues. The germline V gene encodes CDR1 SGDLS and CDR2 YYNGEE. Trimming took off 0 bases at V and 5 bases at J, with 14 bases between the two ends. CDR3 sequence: CASSVGGGAKTEAFF. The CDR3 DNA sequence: TGTGCCAGCAGCGTAGGAGGGGGGGCGAAAACTGAAGCTTTCTTT.

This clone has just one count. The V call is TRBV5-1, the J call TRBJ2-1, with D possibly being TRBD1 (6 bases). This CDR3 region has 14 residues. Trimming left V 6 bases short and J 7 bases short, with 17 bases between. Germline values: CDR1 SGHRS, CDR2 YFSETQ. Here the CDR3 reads CASTRGGEGNEQFF. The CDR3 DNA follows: TGCGCCAGCACACGAGGGGGTGAAGGGAATGAGCAGTTCTTC.

CDR3 nucleotides: TGTGCCAGCAGCTTAGACCGGGGTGCCCCATTTGAAGCTTTCTTT. Its translation is CASSLDRGAPFEAFF. The chain links TRBV11-2 to TRBJ1-1; no reliable D call. Germline-derived CDR1 and CDR2 are SGHAT and FQNNGV. The length of the CDR3 is 15 residues. Deletions cut 0 bases from V and 7 bases from J, with 15 bases between.

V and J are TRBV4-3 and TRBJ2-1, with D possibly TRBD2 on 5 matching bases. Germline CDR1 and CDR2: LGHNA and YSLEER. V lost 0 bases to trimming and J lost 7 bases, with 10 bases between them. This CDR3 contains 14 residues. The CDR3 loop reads CASSQDRAVNEQFF. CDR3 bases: TGCGCCAGCAGCCAAGATAGAGCGGTGAATGAGCAGTTCTTC.

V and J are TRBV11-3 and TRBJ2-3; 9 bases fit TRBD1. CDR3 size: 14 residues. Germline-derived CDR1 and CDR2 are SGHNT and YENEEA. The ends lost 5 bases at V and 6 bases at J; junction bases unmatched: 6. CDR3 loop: CASSTRTGEDTQYF. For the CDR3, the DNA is TGTGCCAGCAGCACGCGGACAGGGGAGGATACGCAGTATTTT.

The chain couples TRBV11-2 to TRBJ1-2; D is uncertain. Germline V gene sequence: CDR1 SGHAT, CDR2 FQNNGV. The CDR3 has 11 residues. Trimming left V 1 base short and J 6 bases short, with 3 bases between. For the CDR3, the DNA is TGTGCCAGCAGCTTAGGGCATGGCTACACCTTC. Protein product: CASSLGHGYTF.

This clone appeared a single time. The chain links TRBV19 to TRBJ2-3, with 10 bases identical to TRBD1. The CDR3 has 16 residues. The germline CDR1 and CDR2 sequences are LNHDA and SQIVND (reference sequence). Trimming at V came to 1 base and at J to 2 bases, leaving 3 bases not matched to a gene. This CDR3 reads CASSIVGTGVTDTQYF. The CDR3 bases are TGTGCCAGTAGTATAGTCGGGACAGGGGTCACAGATACGCAGTATTTT.

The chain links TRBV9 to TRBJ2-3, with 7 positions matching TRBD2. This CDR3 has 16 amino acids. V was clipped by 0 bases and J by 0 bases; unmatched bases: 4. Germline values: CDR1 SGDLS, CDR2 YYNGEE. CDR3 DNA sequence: TGTGCCAGCAGCGTAGTTGCGGGGGATAGCACAGATACGCAGTATTTT. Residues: CASSVVAGDSTDTQYF.

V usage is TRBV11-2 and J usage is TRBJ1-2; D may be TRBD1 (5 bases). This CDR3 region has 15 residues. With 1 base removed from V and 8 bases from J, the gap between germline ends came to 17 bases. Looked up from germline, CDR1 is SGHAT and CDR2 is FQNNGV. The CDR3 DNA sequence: TGTGCCAGCAGCTTAGTTGGGAAAGGGGAGGGCGGCTACACCTTC. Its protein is CASSLVGKGEGGYTF.

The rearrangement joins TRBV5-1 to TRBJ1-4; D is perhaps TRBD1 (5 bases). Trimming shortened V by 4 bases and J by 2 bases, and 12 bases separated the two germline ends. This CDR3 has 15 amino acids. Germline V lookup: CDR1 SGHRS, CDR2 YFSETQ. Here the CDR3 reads CASSPYAGTNEKLFF. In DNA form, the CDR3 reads TGCGCCAGCAGCCCCTATGCAGGGACTAATGAAAAACTGTTTTTT.

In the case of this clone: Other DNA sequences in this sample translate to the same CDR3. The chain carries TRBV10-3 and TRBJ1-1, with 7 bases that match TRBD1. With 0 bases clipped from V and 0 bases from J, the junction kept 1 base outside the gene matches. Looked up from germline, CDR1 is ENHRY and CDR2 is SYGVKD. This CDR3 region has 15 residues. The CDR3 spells CAISESGQMNTEAFF. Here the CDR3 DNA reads TGTGCCATCAGTGAGTCGGGACAGATGAACACTGAAGCTTTCTTT.

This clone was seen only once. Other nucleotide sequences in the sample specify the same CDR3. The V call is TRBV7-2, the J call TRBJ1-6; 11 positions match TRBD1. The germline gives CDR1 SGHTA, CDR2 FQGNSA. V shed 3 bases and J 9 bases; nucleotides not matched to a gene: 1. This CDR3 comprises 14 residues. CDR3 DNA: TGTGCCAGCAGCTTGGGACAGGGGGGTTCACCCCTCCACTTT. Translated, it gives CASSLGQGGSPLHF.

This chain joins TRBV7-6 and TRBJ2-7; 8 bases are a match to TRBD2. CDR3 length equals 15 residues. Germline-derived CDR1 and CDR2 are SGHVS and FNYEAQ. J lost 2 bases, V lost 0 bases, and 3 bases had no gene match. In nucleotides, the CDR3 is TGTGCCAGCAGCTTAGCTAGCGGGGCTCCCTACGAGCAGTACTTC. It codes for CASSLASGAPYEQYF. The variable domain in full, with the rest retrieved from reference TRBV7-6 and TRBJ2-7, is GAGVSQSPRYKVTKRGQDVALRCDPISGHVSLYWYRQALGQGPEFLTYFNYEAQQDKSGLPNDRFSAERPEGSISTLTIQRTEQRDSAMYRCASSLASGAPYEQYFGPGTRLTVT.

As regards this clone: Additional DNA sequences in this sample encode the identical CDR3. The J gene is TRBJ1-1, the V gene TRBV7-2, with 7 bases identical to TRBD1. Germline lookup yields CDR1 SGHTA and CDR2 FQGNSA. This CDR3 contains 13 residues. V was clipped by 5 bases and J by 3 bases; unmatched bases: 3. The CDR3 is CASSPQGDTEAFF. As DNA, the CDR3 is TGTGCCAGCAGCCCCCAGGGGGACACTGAAGCTTTCTTT.

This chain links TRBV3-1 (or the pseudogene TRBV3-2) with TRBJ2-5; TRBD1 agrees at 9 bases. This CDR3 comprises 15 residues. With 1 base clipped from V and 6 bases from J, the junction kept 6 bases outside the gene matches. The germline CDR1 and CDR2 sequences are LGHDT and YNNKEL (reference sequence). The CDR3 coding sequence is TGTGCCAGCAGCCAAGCCGGGACAGGGATAAAGACCCAGTACTTC. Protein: CASSQAGTGIKTQYF.

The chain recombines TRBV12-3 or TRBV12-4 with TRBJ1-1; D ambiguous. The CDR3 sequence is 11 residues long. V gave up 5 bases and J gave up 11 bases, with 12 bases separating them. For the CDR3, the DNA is TGTGCCAGCAGTGAGAGTTCGATTGCTTTCTTT. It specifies CASSESSIAFF.

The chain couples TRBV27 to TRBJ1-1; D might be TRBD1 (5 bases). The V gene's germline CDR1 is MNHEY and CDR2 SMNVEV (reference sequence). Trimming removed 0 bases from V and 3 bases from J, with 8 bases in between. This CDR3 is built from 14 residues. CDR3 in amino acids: CASSLSRVDTEAFF. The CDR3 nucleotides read TGTGCCAGCAGTTTATCCAGGGTGGACACTGAAGCTTTCTTT.